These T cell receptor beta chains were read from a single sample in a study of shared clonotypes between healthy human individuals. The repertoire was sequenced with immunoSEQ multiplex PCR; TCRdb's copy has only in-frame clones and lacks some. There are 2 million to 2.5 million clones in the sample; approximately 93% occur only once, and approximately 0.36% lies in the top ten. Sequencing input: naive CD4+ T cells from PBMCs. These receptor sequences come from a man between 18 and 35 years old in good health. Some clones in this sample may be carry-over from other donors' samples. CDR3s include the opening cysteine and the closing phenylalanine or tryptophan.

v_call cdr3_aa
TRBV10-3 CAISEGTGGYGYTF
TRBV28 CASNPAQGEGDFEQYF
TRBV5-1 CASSLQSGTSSNYGYTF
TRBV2 CASSEGRTGVSGTEAFF
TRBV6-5 CASSYSSRNPRYEQYF
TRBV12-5 CASGTGQGDTEAFF
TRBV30 CAWSTQTTNEKLFF
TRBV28 CASSADYNQPQHF
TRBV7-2 CASSSTPLPGRDYEQYF
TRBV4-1 CASSQAGTPTAGYTF
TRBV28 CASSGGYGYTF
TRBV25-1 CASSLTSGHSRNEQFF
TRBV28 CASSPDRGPRSYEQYF
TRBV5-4 CASSLGLGELFF
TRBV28 CASSLSSGITGELFF
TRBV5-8 CASSLTSGSTDTQYF
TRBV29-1 CSVEDPRDTQYF
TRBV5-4 CASSSSNYGYTF
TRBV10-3 CAISPALGAGGGYTF
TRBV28 CASSLQGALRYEQYF
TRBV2 CASSGGRGGANVLTF
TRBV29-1 CSARGYMGTEEAFF
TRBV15 CATSPRPRGTEAFF
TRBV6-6 CASSRQGAGTEAFF
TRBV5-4 CASSLQLAGGNEQFF
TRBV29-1 CSVERVSGANVLTF
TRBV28 CASSSVALAKNIQYF
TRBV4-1 CASSQASTGANEKLFF
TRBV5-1 CASSPRVPSSYNEQFF
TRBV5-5 CASSLAGTDYEQYF
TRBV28 CASTLQGAVGYTF
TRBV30 CAWRGSGRGETQYF
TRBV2 CASSGSPPPNEQYF
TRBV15 CATRTGTGDYSNQPQHF
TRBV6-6 CASISPAGGHYGYTF
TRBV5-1 CASSSTGDYGYTF
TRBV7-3 CASSLAGNLNTQYF
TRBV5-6 CASSLRTAGANVLTF
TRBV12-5 CASAFGLAGGNTDTQYF
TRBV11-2 CARGGESGTGELFF
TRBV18 CASSEAGIYGYTF